What follows are 2 T cell receptor beta chains derived from one specimen sequenced in a study of T cell changes during pregnancy in multiple sclerosis. TCRdb's table, derived via immunoSEQ multiplex PCR, lists solely in-frame clones and lacks some. The repertoire holds tens of thousands of clones, about 92% seen once, with about 2.5% in the top ten. The starting material was peripheral blood, obtained in the second trimester of pregnancy. The receptors shown here come from a female donor with multiple sclerosis, enrolled in a pregnancy study.

The chain recombines TRBV2 with TRBJ2-2; 11 bases match TRBD2. Germline CDR1 and CDR2: SNHLY and FYNNEI. After removal of 4 bases from V and 7 bases from J, the junction contained 8 bases not matched to a gene. The CDR3 sequence is 16 residues long. The CDR3, as DNA: TGTGCCAGCAGTGCCTTAGCGGGGGGGCAGGGCGGGGAGCTGTTTTTT. Protein: CASSALAGGQGGELFF.

This chain joins TRBV15 and TRBJ1-2; 12 nucleotides match TRBD1. This CDR3 spans 21 amino acids. In germline, CDR1 is LNHNV, CDR2 YYDKDF (reference sequence). V was pared by 0 bases and J by 3 bases, with 17 bases of the junction left unmatched. CDR3 sequence: CATSRDPRNWGQGAWDYGYTF. The CDR3 coding sequence is TGTGCCACCAGCAGAGACCCGAGGAATTGGGGACAGGGGGCTTGGGACTATGGCTACACCTTC.